The TCR beta chain described here comes from a study of response to subunit inactivated influenza vaccine. Findings and caveats of the study: Researchers suggested that each seasonal influenza vaccination recruits few new T cells.

Via MiXCR, TCRdb re-called the RT-PCR reads, giving one row per CDR3 protein. The sample has a few hundred thousand distinct CDR3 sequences, 21% seen once. As regards this clonotype: Antigen: not known. Sequence at one end of the junction differs from germline and may be a read error.

The CDR3 runs to 18 residues. The clonotype comes from a man aged 45-69 years who received an inactivated influenza vaccine. The material was PBMCs from blood, obtained 21 months after vaccination. This sequence joins TRBV12-3 or TRBV12-4 and TRBJ2-2, with a possible D match to TRBD2 (5 bases). The chain's CDR3 is CAISLWLRSGPNTGELFF. CDR3 nucleotides: TGTGCCATCAGTTTATGGCTTAGGAGCGGACCGAACACCGGGGAGCTGTTTTTT.